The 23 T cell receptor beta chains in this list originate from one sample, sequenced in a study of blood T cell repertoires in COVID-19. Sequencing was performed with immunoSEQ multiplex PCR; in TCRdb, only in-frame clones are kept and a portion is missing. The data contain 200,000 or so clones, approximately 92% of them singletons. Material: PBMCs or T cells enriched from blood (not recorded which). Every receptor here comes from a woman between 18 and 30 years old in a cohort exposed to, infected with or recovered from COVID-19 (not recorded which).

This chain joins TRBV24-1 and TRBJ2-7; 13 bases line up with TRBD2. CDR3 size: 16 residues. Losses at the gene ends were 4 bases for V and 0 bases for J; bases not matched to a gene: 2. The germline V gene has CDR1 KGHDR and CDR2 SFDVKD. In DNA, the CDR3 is TGTGCCACCAGTGAGTGGACTAGCGGGGGCTCCTACGAGCAGTACTTC. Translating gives CATSEWTSGGSYEQYF.

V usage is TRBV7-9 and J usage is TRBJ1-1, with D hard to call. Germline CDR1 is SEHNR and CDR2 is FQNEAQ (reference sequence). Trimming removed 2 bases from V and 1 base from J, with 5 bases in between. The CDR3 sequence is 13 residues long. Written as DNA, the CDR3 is TGTGCCAGCAGCTTACACGGGAACACTGAAGCTTTCTTT. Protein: CASSLHGNTEAFF.

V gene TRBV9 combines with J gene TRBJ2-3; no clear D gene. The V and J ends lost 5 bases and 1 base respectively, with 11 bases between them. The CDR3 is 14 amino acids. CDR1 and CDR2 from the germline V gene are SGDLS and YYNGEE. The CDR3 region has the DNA TGTGCCAGCAGTTCTCCCTTTGGCACAGATACGCAGTATTTT. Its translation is CASSSPFGTDTQYF.

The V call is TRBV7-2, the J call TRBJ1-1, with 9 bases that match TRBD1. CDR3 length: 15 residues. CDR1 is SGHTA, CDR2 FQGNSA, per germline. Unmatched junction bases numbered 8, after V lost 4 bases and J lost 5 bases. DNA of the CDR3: TGTGCCAGCAGCTCATACAGGGGGCCGGTTACTGAAGCTTTCTTT. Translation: CASSSYRGPVTEAFF. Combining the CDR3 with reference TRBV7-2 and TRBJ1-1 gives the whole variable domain GAGVSQSPSNKVTEKGKDVELRCDPISGHTALYWYRQSLGQGLEFLIYFQGNSAPDKSGLPSDRFSAERTGGSVSTLTIQRTQQEDSAVYLCASSSYRGPVTEAFFGQGTRLTVV.

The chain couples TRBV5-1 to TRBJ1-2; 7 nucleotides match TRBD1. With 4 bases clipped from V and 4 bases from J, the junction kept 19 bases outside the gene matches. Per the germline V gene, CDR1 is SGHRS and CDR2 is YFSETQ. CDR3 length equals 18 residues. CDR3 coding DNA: TGCGCCAGCAGCACCCAACCCGGGACAGCGGCAGTCTCCTATGGCTACACCTTC. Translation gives CASSTQPGTAAVSYGYTF.

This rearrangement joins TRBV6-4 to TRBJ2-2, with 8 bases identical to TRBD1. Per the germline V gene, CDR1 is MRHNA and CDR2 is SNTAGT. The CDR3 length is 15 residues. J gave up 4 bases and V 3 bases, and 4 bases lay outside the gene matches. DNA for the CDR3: TGTGCCAGCAGTGAGCAGACAGGGGCCACCGGGGAGCTGTTTTTT. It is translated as CASSEQTGATGELFF.

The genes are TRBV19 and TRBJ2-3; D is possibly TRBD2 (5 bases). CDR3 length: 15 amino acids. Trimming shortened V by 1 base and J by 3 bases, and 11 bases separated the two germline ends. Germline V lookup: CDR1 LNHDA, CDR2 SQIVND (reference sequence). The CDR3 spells CASSIGGVSTDTQYF. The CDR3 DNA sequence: TGTGCCAGTAGTATAGGGGGAGTGAGTACAGATACGCAGTATTTT.

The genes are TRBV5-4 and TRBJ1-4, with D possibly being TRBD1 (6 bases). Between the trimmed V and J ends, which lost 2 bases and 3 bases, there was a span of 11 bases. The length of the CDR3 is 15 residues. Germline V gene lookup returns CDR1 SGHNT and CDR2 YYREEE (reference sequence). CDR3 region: CASSFAGAANEKLFF. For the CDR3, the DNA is TGTGCCAGCAGCTTCGCAGGGGCGGCTAATGAAAAACTGTTTTTT.

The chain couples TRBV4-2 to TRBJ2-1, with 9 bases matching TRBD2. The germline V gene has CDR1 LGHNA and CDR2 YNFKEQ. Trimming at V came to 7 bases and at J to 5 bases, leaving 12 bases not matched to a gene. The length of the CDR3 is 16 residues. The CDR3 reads CASTPTAGGRNNEQFF. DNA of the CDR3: TGTGCCAGCACCCCCACTGCGGGGGGGAGGAACAATGAGCAGTTCTTC.

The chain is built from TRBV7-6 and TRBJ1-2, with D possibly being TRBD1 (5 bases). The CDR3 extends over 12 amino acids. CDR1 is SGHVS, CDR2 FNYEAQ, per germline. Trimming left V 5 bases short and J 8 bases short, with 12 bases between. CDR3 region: CASSPDGGGYTF. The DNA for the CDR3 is TGTGCCAGCAGCCCAGACGGGGGGGGCTACACCTTC.

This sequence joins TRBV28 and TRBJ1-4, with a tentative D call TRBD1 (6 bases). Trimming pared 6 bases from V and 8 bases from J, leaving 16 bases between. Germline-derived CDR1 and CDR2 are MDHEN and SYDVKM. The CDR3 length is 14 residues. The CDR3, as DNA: TGTGCCAGCAGATCGGGGGGGGCGCAAGAAAAACTGTTTTTT. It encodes CASRSGGAQEKLFF.

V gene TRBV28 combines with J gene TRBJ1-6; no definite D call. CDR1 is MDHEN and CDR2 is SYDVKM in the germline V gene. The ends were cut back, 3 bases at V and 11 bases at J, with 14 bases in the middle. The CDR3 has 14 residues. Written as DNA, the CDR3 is TGTGCCAGCAGTTTGGCCGCCGCGCGGGCACCCCTCCACTTT. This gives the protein CASSLAAARAPLHF.

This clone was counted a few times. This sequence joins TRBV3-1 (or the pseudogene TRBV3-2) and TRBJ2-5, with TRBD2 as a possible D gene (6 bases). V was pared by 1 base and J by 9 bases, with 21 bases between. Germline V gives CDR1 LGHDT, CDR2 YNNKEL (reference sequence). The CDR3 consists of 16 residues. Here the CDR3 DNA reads TGTGCCAGCAGCCAAGTATCTAGCGTATCCTATGAGGCCCAGTACTTC. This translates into CASSQVSSVSYEAQYF.

This CDR3 is CASSTRTGAYGYTF. The CDR3 coding sequence is TGCGCCAGCAGCACTCGGACAGGGGCGTATGGCTACACCTTC. The chain has TRBV5-1 and TRBJ1-2, with 9 bases that match TRBD1. The junction had 6 bases not matched to a gene; V was cut back by 4 bases and J by 5 bases. CDR3 size: 14 residues. Germline CDR1 reads SGHRS; CDR2 reads YFSETQ.

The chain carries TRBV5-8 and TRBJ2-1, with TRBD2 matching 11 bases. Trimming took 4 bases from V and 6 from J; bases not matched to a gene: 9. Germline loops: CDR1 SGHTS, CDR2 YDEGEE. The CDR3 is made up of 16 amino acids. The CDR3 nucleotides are TGTGCCAGCAGCGTTGGGACTAGCGGACCTCTCAATGAGCAGTTCTTC. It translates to CASSVGTSGPLNEQFF.

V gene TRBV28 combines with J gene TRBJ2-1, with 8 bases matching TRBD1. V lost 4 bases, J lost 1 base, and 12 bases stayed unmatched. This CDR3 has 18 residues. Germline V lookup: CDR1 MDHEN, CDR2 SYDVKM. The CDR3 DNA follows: TGTGCCAGCAGTTCAGGGGGCCGGACTGGGGCGTCCTACAATGAGCAGTTCTTC. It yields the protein CASSSGGRTGASYNEQFF.

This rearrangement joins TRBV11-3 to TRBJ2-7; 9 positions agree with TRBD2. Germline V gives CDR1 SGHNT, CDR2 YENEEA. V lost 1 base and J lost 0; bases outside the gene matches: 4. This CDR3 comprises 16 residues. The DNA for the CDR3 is TGTGCCAGCAGCTTAGGTTTGCGGGAGGGCTCCTACGAGCAGTACTTC. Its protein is CASSLGLREGSYEQYF.

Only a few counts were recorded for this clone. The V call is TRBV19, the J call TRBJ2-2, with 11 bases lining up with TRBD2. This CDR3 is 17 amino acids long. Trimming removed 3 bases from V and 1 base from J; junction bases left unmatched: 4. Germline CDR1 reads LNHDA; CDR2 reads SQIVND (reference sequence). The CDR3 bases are TGTGCCAGTAGTATCGCTAGCGGGAGGAGGAACACCGGGGAGCTGTTTTTT. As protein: CASSIASGRRNTGELFF.

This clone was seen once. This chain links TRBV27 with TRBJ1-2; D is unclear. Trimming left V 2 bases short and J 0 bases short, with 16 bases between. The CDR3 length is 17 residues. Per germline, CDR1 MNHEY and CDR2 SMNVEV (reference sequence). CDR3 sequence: CASSLRLWADANYGYTF. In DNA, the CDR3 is TGTGCCAGCAGTTTAAGGTTGTGGGCAGACGCTAACTATGGCTACACCTTC.

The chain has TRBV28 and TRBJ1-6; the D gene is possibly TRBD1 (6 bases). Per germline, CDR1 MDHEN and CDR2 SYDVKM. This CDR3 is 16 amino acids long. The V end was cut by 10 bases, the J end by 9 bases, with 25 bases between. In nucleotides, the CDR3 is TGTGCCATCCGAACCACAGGGCCCGGACGGGGTTCACCCCTCCACTTT. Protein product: CAIRTTGPGRGSPLHF.

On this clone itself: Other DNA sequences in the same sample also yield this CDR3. The CDR3: CASSPGGSSPLHF. CDR3 DNA sequence: TGTGCCAGCAGCCCAGGAGGGTCCTCACCCCTCCACTTT. The chain has TRBV7-9 and TRBJ1-6; no clear D. Trimming cost V 5 bases and J 10 bases, with 12 bases left between them. Germline V gives CDR1 SEHNR, CDR2 FQNEAQ (reference sequence). This CDR3 has 13 residues.

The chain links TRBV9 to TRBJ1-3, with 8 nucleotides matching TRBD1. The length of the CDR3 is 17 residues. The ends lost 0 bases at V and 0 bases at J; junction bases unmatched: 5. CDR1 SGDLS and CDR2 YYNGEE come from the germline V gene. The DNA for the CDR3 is TGTGCCAGCAGCGTAGCCCGGGACAGGAGCTCTGGAAACACCATATATTTT. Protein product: CASSVARDRSSGNTIYF.

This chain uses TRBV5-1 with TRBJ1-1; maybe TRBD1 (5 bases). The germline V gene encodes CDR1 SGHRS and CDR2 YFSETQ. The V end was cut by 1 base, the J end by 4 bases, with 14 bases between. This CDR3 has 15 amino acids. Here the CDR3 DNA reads TGCGCCAGCAGCTTGTCCTCGGGGGGTGGCACTGAAGCTTTCTTT. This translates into CASSLSSGGGTEAFF.